A selection of T cell receptor beta chains follows, all from one sample in a study of T cells in Graves' hyperthyroidism and ophthalmopathy. TCRdb reanalysed the multiplex PCR reads using MiXCR and keeps one entry per CDR3 protein. Of 350,000 or so distinct CDR3 sequences in the sample, 21% were seen once. Source material: blood. Receptors were obtained from a woman between 45 and 60 years old with Graves' hyperthyroidism. Each CDR3 is given with its conserved first and last residue. Fields, in order: J gene, V gene, D gene, clone size, CDR3 DNA, CDR3 protein. A D gene is named only where the DNA matches it firmly. Only some rows state a clone size, as once, few, many or a class for expanded clones.

j_call: TRBJ1-5
v_call: TRBV19
d_call: NA
clone_size: NA
cdr3_nt: TGTGCCAGTAGTACCGACACCTACAATCAGCCCCAGCATTTT
cdr3_aa: CASSTDTYNQPQHF

j_call: TRBJ2-7
v_call: TRBV28
d_call: TRBD2
clone_size: many
cdr3_nt: TGTGCCAGCAGTCGGGGACTAGCGGGAGGGTCCTACGAGCAGTACTTC
cdr3_aa: CASSRGLAGGSYEQYF

j_call: TRBJ1-2
v_call: TRBV12-3/TRBV12-4
d_call: NA
clone_size: few
cdr3_nt: TGTGCCAGCAGTTCACCGGGACAAGCCTTTTATGGCTACACCTTC
cdr3_aa: CASSSPGQAFYGYTF

j_call: TRBJ1-5
v_call: TRBV6-1
d_call: TRBD1
clone_size: few
cdr3_nt: TGTGCCACCTTAACCGGGACAGGGGGCAGTAGCAATCAGCCCCAGCATTTT
cdr3_aa: CATLTGTGGSSNQPQHF

j_call: TRBJ1-2
v_call: TRBV2
d_call: NA
clone_size: many
cdr3_nt: TGTGCCAGCAGTGAGCAGGGTGCAAACTATGGCTACACCTTC
cdr3_aa: CASSEQGANYGYTF

j_call: TRBJ2-3
v_call: TRBV28
d_call: NA
clone_size: many
cdr3_nt: TGTGCCAGCAGTTTTCTCCCCGCGGCTGGGAGCACAGATACGCAGTATTTT
cdr3_aa: CASSFLPAAGSTDTQYF

j_call: TRBJ2-6
v_call: TRBV24-1
d_call: NA
clone_size: few
cdr3_nt: TGTGCCACGGCCGGGGCAGGGGGGGCCAACGTCCTGACTTTC
cdr3_aa: CATAGAGGANVLTF

j_call: TRBJ2-5
v_call: TRBV7-9
d_call: TRBD1
clone_size: NA
cdr3_nt: TGTGCCAGCAGCTCCTACAGGGGGCGAGAGACCCAGTACTTC
cdr3_aa: CASSSYRGRETQYF

j_call: TRBJ1-2
v_call: TRBV6-2/TRBV6-3
d_call: TRBD1
clone_size: NA
cdr3_nt: TGTGCCAGCAGCCCAGGGGACAGCGGTGGCTACACCTTC
cdr3_aa: CASSPGDSGGYTF

j_call: TRBJ1-2
v_call: TRBV25-1
d_call: NA
clone_size: few
cdr3_nt: TGTGCCAGCAGTGACTTTGGGAGGTCTAACTATGGCTACACCTTC
cdr3_aa: CASSDFGRSNYGYTF

j_call: TRBJ2-2
v_call: TRBV18
d_call: TRBD2
clone_size: once
cdr3_nt: TGTGCCAGCTCACCGACTAGCGGGAGGACGAACACCGGGGAGCTGTTTTTT
cdr3_aa: CASSPTSGRTNTGELFF

j_call: TRBJ1-1
v_call: TRBV7-2
d_call: TRBD1
clone_size: many
cdr3_nt: TGTGCCAGCAGCCCCCGCAGGGGGCTGGGAAACACTGAAGCTTTCTTT
cdr3_aa: CASSPRRGLGNTEAFF

j_call: TRBJ2-3
v_call: TRBV5-5
d_call: TRBD2
clone_size: many
cdr3_nt: TGTGCCAGCAGCTCATTGACTAGCGGGGCAGATACGCAGTATTTT
cdr3_aa: CASSSLTSGADTQYF

j_call: TRBJ1-5
v_call: TRBV7-8
d_call: TRBD1
clone_size: many
cdr3_nt: TGTGCCAGCAGCTTAGAGGTGACAGGGGGTCAGCCCCAGCATTTT
cdr3_aa: CASSLEVTGGQPQHF

j_call: TRBJ2-4
v_call: TRBV27
d_call: TRBD1
clone_size: many
cdr3_nt: TGTGCCAGCAGTTTATCGCCGGTGGGGACAGGGGCATTAGCCAAAAACATTCAGTACTTC
cdr3_aa: CASSLSPVGTGALAKNIQYF

j_call: TRBJ2-5
v_call: TRBV2
d_call: TRBD2
clone_size: many
cdr3_nt: TGTGCCAGCAGTGAAGGACTAGCGGGGGGGTACTCCCAAGAGACCCAGTACTTC
cdr3_aa: CASSEGLAGGYSQETQYF

j_call: TRBJ2-7
v_call: TRBV29-1
d_call: NA
clone_size: many
cdr3_nt: TGCAGCGTCAATGCAGGGGGGGGGGACTACGAGCAGTACTTC
cdr3_aa: CSVNAGGGDYEQYF

j_call: TRBJ1-1
v_call: TRBV7-2
d_call: NA
clone_size: NA
cdr3_nt: TGTGCCAGCAGCCCCGGGGTCATGAACACTGAAGCTTTCTTT
cdr3_aa: CASSPGVMNTEAFF

j_call: TRBJ1-1
v_call: TRBV6-1
d_call: NA
clone_size: many
cdr3_nt: TGTGCCAGCAACGAGCCAACTGGGAACACTGAAGCTTTCTTT
cdr3_aa: CASNEPTGNTEAFF

j_call: TRBJ1-5
v_call: TRBV28
d_call: NA
clone_size: many
cdr3_nt: TGTGCCAGCGCCTCGATCGGGGGGGCGGTCAATCAGCCCCAGCATTTT
cdr3_aa: CASASIGGAVNQPQHF

j_call: TRBJ2-5
v_call: TRBV6-1
d_call: TRBD1
clone_size: many
cdr3_nt: TGTGCCAGCAGGCGGACAGGGGTGGGAGAGACCCAGTACTTC
cdr3_aa: CASRRTGVGETQYF

j_call: TRBJ1-6
v_call: TRBV3-1
d_call: NA
clone_size: many
cdr3_nt: TGTGCCAGCAGCCAAAACAGGGAGGGTTCACCCCTCCACTTT
cdr3_aa: CASSQNREGSPLHF

j_call: TRBJ1-1
v_call: TRBV29-1
d_call: NA
clone_size: NA
cdr3_nt: TGCAGCGTTGTGGGTGTGGGGAGGGGAGCTAGGAACACTGAAGCTTTCTTT
cdr3_aa: CSVVGVGRGARNTEAFF

j_call: TRBJ2-7
v_call: TRBV6-1
d_call: TRBD2
clone_size: few
cdr3_nt: TGTGCCAGCATTAGATCTAGCGGGACGGAGCAGTACTTC
cdr3_aa: CASIRSSGTEQYF

j_call: TRBJ2-2
v_call: TRBV11-3
d_call: TRBD2
clone_size: few
cdr3_nt: TGTGCCAGCAGCAGGACTAGCGGGGGTAACACCGGGGAGCTGTTTTTT
cdr3_aa: CASSRTSGGNTGELFF

j_call: TRBJ2-3
v_call: TRBV25-1
d_call: TRBD2
clone_size: many
cdr3_nt: TGTGCCAGCAGTTCCAGACTAGCGGGAAACACAGATACGCAGTATTTT
cdr3_aa: CASSSRLAGNTDTQYF

j_call: TRBJ2-2
v_call: TRBV10-3
d_call: TRBD2
clone_size: many
cdr3_nt: TGTGCCACCGTTAGGGGACTAGCGGGGGCGAACACCGGGGAGCTGTTTTTT
cdr3_aa: CATVRGLAGANTGELFF

j_call: TRBJ2-7
v_call: TRBV5-1
d_call: TRBD2
clone_size: few
cdr3_nt: TGCGCCAGCAGCGGGGCGGGAGTACCCGAGCAGTACTTC
cdr3_aa: CASSGAGVPEQYF

j_call: TRBJ2-1
v_call: TRBV7-9
d_call: TRBD1
clone_size: NA
cdr3_nt: TGTGCCAGCAGCTTAGGGACAGGCAAAAACAATGAGCAGTTCTTC
cdr3_aa: CASSLGTGKNNEQFF

j_call: TRBJ1-1
v_call: TRBV15
d_call: TRBD1
clone_size: NA
cdr3_nt: TGTGCCACCAGCAGAGGTTCCCGACAGGGGGTATGGACTGAAGCTTTCTTT
cdr3_aa: CATSRGSRQGVWTEAFF

j_call: TRBJ2-1
v_call: TRBV20-1
d_call: NA
clone_size: many
cdr3_nt: TGCAGTGCCCGACGGAGCGGGTGGCCGGGGGGCCACAATGAGCAGTTCTTC
cdr3_aa: CSARRSGWPGGHNEQFF

j_call: TRBJ2-7
v_call: TRBV10-3
d_call: NA
clone_size: many
cdr3_nt: TGTGCCATCAGTGCTGTTCCTCCCGGCCCAACTAGCTCCTACGAGCAGTACTTC
cdr3_aa: CAISAVPPGPTSSYEQYF

j_call: TRBJ2-3
v_call: TRBV28
d_call: TRBD1
clone_size: many
cdr3_nt: TGTGCCAGCAGTTACCCGGACAGGACTAGCACAGATACGCAGTATTTT
cdr3_aa: CASSYPDRTSTDTQYF

j_call: TRBJ1-1
v_call: TRBV5-1
d_call: NA
clone_size: many
cdr3_nt: TGCGCCAGCATCAATCGTAGAGGGACCGACGGGGGGGCCATGAACACTGAAGCTTTCTTT
cdr3_aa: CASINRRGTDGGAMNTEAFF

j_call: TRBJ1-5
v_call: TRBV12-3/TRBV12-4
d_call: NA
clone_size: many
cdr3_nt: TGTGCCAGCAGTTTCGGCAGGGTCGGTCAGCCCCAGCATTTT
cdr3_aa: CASSFGRVGQPQHF

j_call: TRBJ1-3
v_call: TRBV20-1
d_call: NA
clone_size: NA
cdr3_nt: TGCAGTGCTAGAGATTCTGGAAGCTCTGGAAACACCATATATTTT
cdr3_aa: CSARDSGSSGNTIYF

j_call: TRBJ2-1
v_call: TRBV7-9
d_call: NA
clone_size: NA
cdr3_nt: TGTGCCAGCAGCTTAGTTCCCCCAGGGGCCCCCTACAATGAGCAGTTCTTC
cdr3_aa: CASSLVPPGAPYNEQFF

j_call: TRBJ2-1
v_call: TRBV7-2
d_call: NA
clone_size: NA
cdr3_nt: TGTGCCAGCAGCTTAGACGCGCCCGCCCGGTACAATGAGCAGTTCTTC
cdr3_aa: CASSLDAPARYNEQFF

j_call: TRBJ2-3
v_call: TRBV15
d_call: NA
clone_size: few
cdr3_nt: TGTGCCACCAGCAGAGATCCTGTAGATACGCAGTATTTT
cdr3_aa: CATSRDPVDTQYF

j_call: TRBJ2-2
v_call: TRBV9
d_call: NA
clone_size: NA
cdr3_nt: TGTGCCAGCAGCGTAGGTTCGGTGGCGACCGGGGAGCTGTTTTTT
cdr3_aa: CASSVGSVATGELFF

j_call: TRBJ2-2
v_call: TRBV20-1
d_call: TRBD1
clone_size: many
cdr3_nt: TGCAGTGCTAGGTCAGACAGGGGATGGACCGGGGAGCTGTTTTTT
cdr3_aa: CSARSDRGWTGELFF

j_call: TRBJ1-4
v_call: TRBV30
d_call: TRBD1
clone_size: NA
cdr3_nt: TGTGCCTGGAGTGTACCGACAGGGAAAGAAAAACTGTTTTTT
cdr3_aa: CAWSVPTGKEKLFF

j_call: TRBJ1-1
v_call: TRBV19
d_call: NA
clone_size: many
cdr3_nt: TGTGCCAGTAGTATCAGTGCATCGGGGACTGAAGCTTTCTTT
cdr3_aa: CASSISASGTEAFF

j_call: TRBJ1-5
v_call: TRBV7-2
d_call: NA
clone_size: many
cdr3_nt: TGTGCCAGCAGCTTAAGGGCAGGGTCGAGCAATCAGCCCCAGCATTTT
cdr3_aa: CASSLRAGSSNQPQHF

j_call: TRBJ1-5
v_call: TRBV27
d_call: TRBD1
clone_size: NA
cdr3_nt: TGTGCCAGCAGTTTTATCAGGGGGCATCAGCCCCAGCATTTT
cdr3_aa: CASSFIRGHQPQHF